Listed here are 28 T cell receptor beta chains from one sample, sequenced in a study of cytomegalovirus exposure and HLA in healthy donors (dated by TCRdb to 2016 to 2017). Receptor libraries were prepared by the immunoSEQ multiplex PCR assay. For the multiplex PCR, a mixture combining 60 forward primers for TCR Vbeta segments and 13 reverse primers for TCR Jbeta segments was used. In its TCRdb copy, this immuneACCESS table keeps in-frame sequences only and misses some clones. Where compared with another copy, unresolved V genes explain less than half of these, and the others have no known cause. The sample contains tens of thousands of clones, around three quarters of them found a single time. The ten largest clones add up to under 6.5% of the sample. Sequencing used PBMCs. Receptor source: a male donor in good health and CMV-seronegative.

The chain is built from TRBV19 and TRBJ2-7; 7 bases align to TRBD2. The CDR3 contains 14 residues. Losses at the gene ends were 9 bases for V and 0 bases for J; bases not matched to a gene: 8. CDR1 is LNHDA and CDR2 is SQIVND in the germline V gene (reference sequence). In DNA, the CDR3 is TGTGCCAGCGGCACTAGCGTCAGCTCCTACGAGCAGTACTTC. It encodes CASGTSVSSYEQYF.

The rearrangement joins TRBV30 to TRBJ1-3, with D unclear. Germline CDR1 and CDR2: GTSNPN and SVGIG (reference sequence). Between the trimmed V and J ends, which lost 0 bases and 4 bases, there was a span of 13 bases. The CDR3 loop spans 15 amino acids. DNA of the CDR3: TGTGCCTGGAGTGTACTTGTCGGGGAGGGAAACACCATATATTTT. Translated, it gives CAWSVLVGEGNTIYF.

The chain employs TRBV28 and TRBJ2-7, with a tentative D call TRBD1 (5 bases). The CDR3 spans 16 residues. Deletions cut 4 bases from V and 0 bases from J, with 16 bases between. Looked up from germline, CDR1 is MDHEN and CDR2 is SYDVKM. The CDR3 loop reads CASSSIPMTVSYEQYF. Written as DNA, the CDR3 is TGTGCCAGCAGTTCGATACCAATGACAGTCTCCTACGAGCAGTACTTC.

This clone showed up just once. The chain uses TRBV15 and TRBJ2-3; 15 bases line up with TRBD2. Germline values: CDR1 LNHNV, CDR2 YYDKDF (reference sequence). V lost 8 bases and J lost 6; bases outside the gene matches: 6. The CDR3 has 15 amino acids. CDR3 sequence (DNA): TGTGCCACCCGGGGACTAGCGGGGGGTGTGGATACGCAGTATTTT. Translated: CATRGLAGGVDTQYF.

Worth noting for this clone: Other DNA sequences in the same sample also yield this CDR3. This chain uses TRBV4-3 with TRBJ1-2, with TRBD1 matching 8 bases. This CDR3 has 14 amino acids. Germline V CDR1 and CDR2: LGHNA, YSLEER. The V gene end was trimmed by 1 base and the J gene end by 6 bases; junction bases not matched to a gene: 4. This CDR3 is CASSQGAGGHGYTF. Written as DNA, the CDR3 is TGCGCCAGCAGCCAAGGAGCAGGGGGCCATGGCTACACCTTC.

The chain links TRBV25-1 to TRBJ1-1; 7 nucleotides match TRBD1. V lost 3 bases and J lost 5; bases outside the gene matches: 6. This CDR3 region has 14 residues. CDR1 is MGHDK, CDR2 SYGVNS, per germline. The CDR3 spells CASSERQGGTEAFF. The CDR3 nucleotides are TGTGCCAGCAGTGAGAGACAGGGTGGGACTGAAGCTTTCTTT.

This rearrangement joins TRBV11-2 to TRBJ2-7; weak D call: TRBD1 (6 bases). V lost 0 bases to trimming and J lost 3 bases, with 15 bases between them. This CDR3 comprises 16 residues. Looked up from germline, CDR1 is SGHAT and CDR2 is FQNNGV. Written as DNA, the CDR3 is TGTGCCAGCAGCTTAGAGTATGCAGGGGCCCTCTACGAGCAGTACTTC. The encoded protein is CASSLEYAGALYEQYF. Filled out from reference TRBV11-2 and TRBJ2-7, the complete variable domain reads EAGVAQSPRYKIIEKRQSVAFWCNPISGHATLYWYQQILGQGPKLLIQFQNNGVVDDSQLPKDRFSAERLKGVDSTLKIQPAKLEDSAVYLCASSLEYAGALYEQYFGPGTRLTVT.

The J gene is TRBJ2-3, the V gene TRBV6-4, with D perhaps matching TRBD2 (5 bases). This CDR3 contains 16 residues. V lost 5 bases to trimming and J lost 1 base, with 16 bases between them. The germline V gene has CDR1 MRHNA and CDR2 SNTAGT. The CDR3 DNA follows: TGTGCCAGCAGTCCGGGAATATCGAGTGGCACAGATACGCAGTATTTT. Translation gives CASSPGISSGTDTQYF.

There are a few counts of this clone. This chain uses TRBV14 with TRBJ2-3; TRBD1 matches 10 bases. V trimming: 0 bases; J trimming: 2 bases; junction bases outside the gene matches: 8. Germline CDR1 SGHDN, CDR2 FVKESK. The CDR3 has 18 amino acids. The CDR3 reads CASSQDRRTGGSTDTQYF. The CDR3 DNA is TGTGCCAGCAGCCAAGATCGTAGGACAGGGGGTTCCACAGATACGCAGTATTTT.

The rearrangement joins TRBV4-1 to TRBJ2-1; perhaps TRBD2 as D (5 bases). Trimming took off 0 bases at V and 6 bases at J, with 15 bases between the two ends. The V gene's germline CDR1 is MGHRA and CDR2 YSYEKL. This CDR3 is 16 amino acids long. CDR3 in DNA: TGCGCCAGCAGCCAAGAGGGCAGGCGGGCAGGCAATGAGCAGTTCTTC. Protein sequence: CASSQEGRRAGNEQFF.

This clone was recorded only once. This rearrangement joins TRBV6-1 to TRBJ2-1; possible D gene TRBD2, 6 bases. V lost 7 bases and J lost 2, with 12 bases in between. This CDR3 spans 14 amino acids. Germline assignment: CDR1 MNHNS and CDR2 SASEGT. As DNA, the CDR3 is TGTGCCAGCACTGATAGCGGAGCCTACAATGAGCAGTTCTTC. This translates into CASTDSGAYNEQFF.

This clone has only one observation. V usage is TRBV27 and J usage is TRBJ1-2; D is unclear. Trimming removed 5 bases from V and 0 bases from J, with 16 bases in between. Germline CDR1 and CDR2: MNHEY and SMNVEV (reference sequence). The CDR3 length is 16 residues. Here the CDR3 reads CASSPYPTLANYGYTF. Written as DNA, the CDR3 is TGTGCCAGCAGTCCCTACCCGACACTAGCTAACTATGGCTACACCTTC.

The J gene is TRBJ1-5, the V gene TRBV30; 8 bases agree with TRBD1. Germline trimming cut 1 base from V and 7 bases from J; bases unmatched to any gene: 6. The germline CDR1 and CDR2 sequences are GTSNPN and SVGIG (reference sequence). CDR3 size: 14 residues. Written as DNA, the CDR3 is TGTGCCTGGAGTGGGGGCAGGGGGCTCCAGCCCCAGCATTTT. This translates into CAWSGGRGLQPQHF.

The genes are TRBV5-6 and TRBJ2-5; no reliable D call. The CDR3 covers 13 residues. Trimming left V 4 bases short and J 3 bases short, with 10 bases between. Germline V CDR1 and CDR2: SGHDT, YYEEEE. CDR3 bases: TGTGCCAGCAGCCCCCGGAGCGAAGAGACCCAGTACTTC. This translates into CASSPRSEETQYF.

The rearrangement links TRBV28 to TRBJ2-3; 8 bases are a match to TRBD1. CDR3 length: 14 amino acids. From germline, CDR1 is MDHEN and CDR2 SYDVKM. The J segment lost 9 bases and the V segment lost 7 bases, leaving 12 bases of the junction unmatched. Here the CDR3 DNA reads TGTGCCAGCAAGTCAGGGGGCTTGGCTGCCACGCAGTATTTT. Protein: CASKSGGLAATQYF.

V is TRBV25-1 and J is TRBJ2-4; TRBD2 is a possible D gene (7 bases). The CDR3 contains 16 residues. Germline lookup yields CDR1 MGHDK and CDR2 SYGVNS. The ends were cut back, 2 bases at V and 1 base at J, with 12 bases in the middle. The CDR3 spells CASSEGGGAAKNIQYF. CDR3 sequence (DNA): TGTGCCAGCAGTGAAGGCGGGGGCGCTGCCAAAAACATTCAGTACTTC.

This clone turned up a few times. The rearrangement joins TRBV30 to TRBJ2-7, with D possibly TRBD1 on 7 matching bases. The CDR3 sequence is 13 residues long. V was clipped by 2 bases and J by 4 bases, with 12 bases between them. The V gene's germline CDR1 is GTSNPN and CDR2 SVGIG (reference sequence). The chain's CDR3 is CAWSYSGGYEQYF. The DNA of the CDR3 is TGTGCCTGGAGTTACTCAGGGGGGTACGAGCAGTACTTC.

The rearrangement uses TRBV5-6 and TRBJ1-6, with TRBD1 matching 7 bases. V shed 0 bases and J 7 bases; nucleotides not matched to a gene: 4. Germline V gene sequence: CDR1 SGHDT, CDR2 YYEEEE. The CDR3 has 15 amino acids. CDR3 region: CASSLVSRGNSPLHF. CDR3 bases: TGTGCCAGCAGCTTGGTTTCCAGGGGGAATTCACCCCTCCACTTT.

This clone was seen a few times. This chain joins TRBV5-6 and TRBJ1-2; D ambiguous. The germline V gene encodes CDR1 SGHDT and CDR2 YYEEEE. V was clipped by 6 bases and J by 7 bases, with 13 bases between them. This CDR3 is 12 amino acids long. This chain's CDR3 is CASTGLRTGYTF. As DNA, the CDR3 is TGTGCCAGCACCGGTCTCCGTACTGGCTACACCTTC.

The V and J genes are TRBV4-3 and TRBJ2-1, with 12 bases fitting TRBD2. Per the germline V gene, CDR1 is LGHNA and CDR2 is YSLEER. Trimming removed 3 bases from V and 4 bases from J; junction bases left unmatched: 4. This CDR3 is built from 16 residues. The DNA of the CDR3 is TGCGCCAGCAGCCACTTAGGACTAGCGGGATACAATGAGCAGTTCTTC. It is translated as CASSHLGLAGYNEQFF.

The rearrangement joins TRBV30 to TRBJ1-2; D unclear. From germline, CDR1 is GTSNPN and CDR2 SVGIG (reference sequence). The CDR3 loop spans 12 amino acids. V was shortened by 2 bases and J by 7 bases, with 11 bases between the two germline ends. The CDR3 loop reads CAWSPTATGYTF. CDR3 DNA: TGTGCCTGGAGTCCAACAGCAACTGGCTACACCTTC.

The chain combines TRBV5-6 with TRBJ2-5; tentatively, D is TRBD2 (6 bases). The V and J ends lost 0 bases and 3 bases respectively, with 6 bases between them. Germline V gene sequence: CDR1 SGHDT, CDR2 YYEEEE. The CDR3 has 13 amino acids. CDR3 DNA: TGTGCCAGCAGCTTGGTAGCGGAAGAGACCCAGTACTTC. It codes for CASSLVAEETQYF.

This clone was found a few times. V is TRBV11-2 and J is TRBJ1-2, with TRBD1 as a possible D gene (6 bases). Trimming shortened V by 1 base and J by 0 bases, and 9 bases separated the two germline ends. The CDR3 consists of 15 residues. Germline lookup yields CDR1 SGHAT and CDR2 FQNNGV. The CDR3 bases are TGTGCCAGCAGCTTAGTCGGGGGGCCTAACTATGGCTACACCTTC. Translating gives CASSLVGGPNYGYTF.

The J gene is TRBJ2-7, the V gene TRBV7-9; 10 nucleotides line up with TRBD1. The CDR3 contains 16 residues. V was pared by 3 bases and J by 2 bases, with 7 bases of the junction left unmatched. The V gene's germline CDR1 is SEHNR and CDR2 FQNEAQ (reference sequence). The chain's CDR3 is CASSFVRTGGAYEQYF. The CDR3 nucleotides are TGTGCCAGCAGCTTCGTCAGGACAGGGGGAGCCTACGAGCAGTACTTC.

This clone was picked up a small number of times. The rearrangement uses TRBV11-2 and TRBJ2-1; weak D call: TRBD2 (5 bases). Germline CDR1 and CDR2: SGHAT and FQNNGV. The CDR3 has 12 amino acids. Trimming cost V 8 bases and J 8 bases, with 13 bases left between them. This CDR3 reads CASRGVVDEQFF. The DNA of the CDR3 is TGTGCCAGCCGGGGAGTGGTGGATGAGCAGTTCTTC. The full variable domain, completed using reference TRBV11-2 and TRBJ2-1, is EAGVAQSPRYKIIEKRQSVAFWCNPISGHATLYWYQQILGQGPKLLIQFQNNGVVDDSQLPKDRFSAERLKGVDSTLKIQPAKLEDSAVYLCASRGVVDEQFFGPGTRLTVL.

The chain employs TRBV4-2 and TRBJ2-5, with TRBD2 identical over 11 bases. Germline V gives CDR1 LGHNA, CDR2 YNFKEQ. V dropped 1 base and J dropped 2; count of bases not matched to a gene: 3. This CDR3 comprises 16 residues. The CDR3 reads CASSQGSSGGQETQYF. The DNA for the CDR3 is TGTGCCAGCAGCCAAGGATCTAGCGGGGGGCAAGAGACCCAGTACTTC.

The rearrangement links TRBV5-4 to TRBJ2-7; 7 nucleotides line up with TRBD1. Per germline, CDR1 SGHNT and CDR2 YYREEE (reference sequence). Trimming removed 4 bases from V and 4 bases from J; junction bases left unmatched: 8. CDR3 length: 14 residues. Here the CDR3 DNA reads TGTGCCAGCAGCCCCGGGACAGCTACGTACGAGCAGTACTTC. This codes for CASSPGTATYEQYF.

As DNA, the CDR3 is TGTGCCAGCAGAAAGGGACAGGGCACTGAAGCTTTCTTT. It translates to CASRKGQGTEAFF. The chain couples TRBV7-6 to TRBJ1-1; 9 bases are a match to TRBD1. CDR1 and CDR2 (germline): SGHVS, FNYEAQ. The CDR3 runs 13 residues. The V segment lost 6 bases and the J segment 4 bases; nucleotides outside the gene matches: 3.